These 10 T cell receptor beta chains share one sample of origin, sequenced in a study of blood T cell repertoires in COVID-19. The method was immunoSEQ multiplex PCR; TCRdb's version includes in-frame clones alone and lacks a portion of them. Among a few hundred thousand clones, 70% to 85% were seen once, and the ten largest hold roughly 0.94%. Sequencing was performed on peripheral blood. These receptors were obtained from a human donor with COVID-19, enrolled during active disease. The donor label of this sample is uncertain.

This clone showed up just a few times. The chain links TRBV9 to TRBJ1-4, with a weak D call TRBD1 (5 bases). This CDR3 contains 16 residues. CDR1 is SGDLS and CDR2 is YYNGEE in the germline V gene. The V end was cut by 1 base, the J end by 0 bases, with 10 bases between. CDR3 loop: CASSVMGTPTNEKLFF. CDR3 DNA sequence: TGTGCCAGCAGCGTAATGGGGACTCCAACTAATGAAAAACTGTTTTTT. The entire variable domain, with the rest obtained from reference TRBV9 and TRBJ1-4, is as follows: DSGVTQTPKHLITATGQRVTLRCSPRSGDLSVYWYQQSLDQGLQFLIQYYNGEERAKGNILERFSAQQFPDLHSELNLSSLELGDSALYFCASSVMGTPTNEKLFFGSGTQLSVL.

This chain uses TRBV6-6 with TRBJ1-5; D unclear. The CDR3 contains 13 residues. From germline, CDR1 is MNHNY and CDR2 SVGAGI (reference sequence). V gave up 0 bases and J gave up 5 bases, with 5 bases separating them. CDR3 sequence reads: CASSYSPDQPQHF. CDR3 nucleotides: TGTGCCAGCAGTTACTCCCCGGATCAGCCCCAGCATTTT.

The rearrangement uses TRBV11-2 and TRBJ1-6; D possibly corresponds to TRBD1 (5 bases). CDR1 SGHAT and CDR2 FQNNGV come from the germline V gene. V was pared by 4 bases and J by 8 bases, with 12 bases between. This CDR3 contains 14 residues. Here the CDR3 DNA reads TGTGCCAGCAGCTGGGGGGGAGCGGATTCACCCCTCCACTTT. Protein sequence: CASSWGGADSPLHF.

V gene TRBV7-3 combines with J gene TRBJ1-2; perhaps TRBD1 as D (5 bases). This CDR3 is built from 15 residues. Between the trimmed V and J ends, which lost 2 bases and 2 bases, there was a span of 12 bases. Germline-derived CDR1 and CDR2 are SGHTA and FQGTGA. CDR3 residues: CASSLYGAGNYGYTF. CDR3 nucleotide sequence: TGTGCCAGCAGCTTATATGGTGCAGGGAACTATGGCTACACCTTC.

This clone was detected only once. The rearrangement uses TRBV5-1 and TRBJ2-7; 11 bases line up with TRBD2. This CDR3 has 15 residues. The germline gives CDR1 SGHRS, CDR2 YFSETQ. With 4 bases clipped from V and 2 bases from J, the junction kept 5 bases outside the gene matches. The CDR3 DNA sequence: TGCGCCAGCAGCCCCACTAGCGGGAGTGCCTACGAGCAGTACTTC. This codes for CASSPTSGSAYEQYF.

The J gene is TRBJ2-2, the V gene TRBV27; D not resolved. The germline CDR1 and CDR2 sequences are MNHEY and SMNVEV (reference sequence). The CDR3 has 16 amino acids. V dropped 2 bases and J dropped 1 base, with 11 bases sitting between them. Here the CDR3 DNA reads TGTGCCAGCAGTTTAAAAGGCCGGGTGAACACCGGGGAGCTGTTTTTT. Its protein is CASSLKGRVNTGELFF.

The CDR3 bases are TGTGCCAGTAGTATAGAAGGGACAGGTGGAACCCTTTACACTGAAGCTTTCTTT. Protein product: CASSIEGTGGTLYTEAFF. V and J are TRBV19 and TRBJ1-1; TRBD1 aligns across 8 bases. The CDR3 length is 18 residues. CDR1 and CDR2 from the germline V gene are LNHDA and SQIVND (reference sequence). With 0 bases clipped from V and 3 bases from J, the junction kept 12 bases outside the gene matches. Together with reference TRBV19 and TRBJ1-1, the CDR3 gives the full variable domain: DGGITQSPKYLFRKEGQNVTLSCEQNLNHDAMYWYRQDPGQGLRLIYYSQIVNDFQKGDIAEGYSVSREKKESFPLTVTSAQKNPTAFYLCASSIEGTGGTLYTEAFFGQGTRLTVV.

This chain connects TRBV6-1 to TRBJ1-1, with D unclear. This CDR3 has 13 residues. The germline gives CDR1 MNHNS, CDR2 SASEGT. Trimming left V 2 bases short and J 5 bases short, with 9 bases between. The CDR3 reads CASSEISETEAFF. The CDR3 DNA reads as TGTGCCAGCAGTGAAATTAGTGAGACTGAAGCTTTCTTT.

The chain joins TRBV29-1 to TRBJ2-1; 7 bases fit TRBD2. Germline V gives CDR1 SQVTM, CDR2 ANQGSEA. This CDR3 is 14 amino acids long. The J segment lost 5 bases and the V segment lost 6 bases, leaving 10 bases of the junction unmatched. The DNA of the CDR3 is TGCAGCGTCGCTCTAGCGGATATCGACAATGAGCAGTTCTTC. Its translation is CSVALADIDNEQFF.

This chain joins TRBV28 and TRBJ1-1; possibly TRBD1 for D (5 bases). The germline V gene has CDR1 MDHEN and CDR2 SYDVKM. V dropped 7 bases and J dropped 2 bases, with 14 bases sitting between them. The CDR3 consists of 14 residues. CDR3 protein: CASILIGANTEAFF. CDR3 DNA: TGTGCCAGCATCCTCATAGGGGCTAACACTGAAGCTTTCTTT.